This entry lists 6 T cell receptor beta chains sequenced from one sample in a study of blood T cell repertoires in COVID-19. The table came from immunoSEQ multiplex PCR; TCRdb's copy has only in-frame clones and leaves some out. The sample shows some 250,000 clones, approximately 84% of them seen only once. The sample taken for sequencing was peripheral blood. Every receptor here comes from a man aged 50-59 years with active or convalescent COVID-19.

The chain joins TRBV12-3 or TRBV12-4 to TRBJ2-2; TRBD2 is a possible D gene (5 bases). This CDR3 has 12 residues. Trimming cost V 10 bases and J 3 bases, with 9 bases left between them. The CDR3 bases are TGTGCCACGGGAAGTGACACCGGGGAGCTGTTTTTT. Encoded protein: CATGSDTGELFF.

The V and J genes are TRBV14 and TRBJ2-3; 8 bases match TRBD1. Germline-derived CDR1 and CDR2 are SGHDN and FVKESK. This CDR3 comprises 15 residues. V lost 1 base to trimming and J lost 6 bases; unmatched junction nucleotides: 6. DNA of the CDR3: TGTGCCAGCAGCCAAGCAGACAGGGGAACTGATACGCAGTATTTT. Amino acid sequence: CASSQADRGTDTQYF.

The chain couples TRBV14 to TRBJ1-5; tentatively, D is TRBD1 (5 bases). With 0 bases removed from V and 10 bases from J, the gap between germline ends came to 10 bases. Germline V gene sequence: CDR1 SGHDN, CDR2 FVKESK. The CDR3 loop spans 13 amino acids. CDR3 sequence reads: CASSQDGRDPQHF. The CDR3 nucleotides read TGTGCCAGCAGCCAAGATGGGAGGGACCCCCAGCATTTT.

The genes are TRBV3-1 (or the pseudogene TRBV3-2) and TRBJ1-1; D not certain. V was pared by 4 bases and J by 5 bases, with 17 bases between. Per the germline V gene, CDR1 is LGHDT and CDR2 is YNNKEL (reference sequence). This CDR3 is 15 amino acids long. The CDR3 nucleotides read TGTGCCAGCAGCCTCGGGCGCGCGGGTAGGACTGAAGCTTTCTTT. Translated, it gives CASSLGRAGRTEAFF.

This clone was counted ten times or more. J is TRBJ2-1 and V is TRBV2, with D tentatively TRBD1 (5 bases). CDR3 size: 14 residues. V lost 7 bases and J lost 4, with 14 bases in between. Looked up from germline, CDR1 is SNHLY and CDR2 is FYNNEI. CDR3 DNA sequence: TGTGCCAGCATGGGGCCAGGGCTGTACAATGAGCAGTTCTTC. As protein: CASMGPGLYNEQFF.

CDR3: CASSENRRGSPLHF. Written as DNA, the CDR3 is TGTGCCAGCAGTGAAAATAGACGGGGTTCACCCCTCCACTTT. The rearrangement joins TRBV2 to TRBJ1-6; D ambiguous. Trimming took 2 bases from V and 9 from J, leaving 11 bases between them. The CDR3 loop spans 14 amino acids. CDR1 and CDR2 (germline): SNHLY, FYNNEI.